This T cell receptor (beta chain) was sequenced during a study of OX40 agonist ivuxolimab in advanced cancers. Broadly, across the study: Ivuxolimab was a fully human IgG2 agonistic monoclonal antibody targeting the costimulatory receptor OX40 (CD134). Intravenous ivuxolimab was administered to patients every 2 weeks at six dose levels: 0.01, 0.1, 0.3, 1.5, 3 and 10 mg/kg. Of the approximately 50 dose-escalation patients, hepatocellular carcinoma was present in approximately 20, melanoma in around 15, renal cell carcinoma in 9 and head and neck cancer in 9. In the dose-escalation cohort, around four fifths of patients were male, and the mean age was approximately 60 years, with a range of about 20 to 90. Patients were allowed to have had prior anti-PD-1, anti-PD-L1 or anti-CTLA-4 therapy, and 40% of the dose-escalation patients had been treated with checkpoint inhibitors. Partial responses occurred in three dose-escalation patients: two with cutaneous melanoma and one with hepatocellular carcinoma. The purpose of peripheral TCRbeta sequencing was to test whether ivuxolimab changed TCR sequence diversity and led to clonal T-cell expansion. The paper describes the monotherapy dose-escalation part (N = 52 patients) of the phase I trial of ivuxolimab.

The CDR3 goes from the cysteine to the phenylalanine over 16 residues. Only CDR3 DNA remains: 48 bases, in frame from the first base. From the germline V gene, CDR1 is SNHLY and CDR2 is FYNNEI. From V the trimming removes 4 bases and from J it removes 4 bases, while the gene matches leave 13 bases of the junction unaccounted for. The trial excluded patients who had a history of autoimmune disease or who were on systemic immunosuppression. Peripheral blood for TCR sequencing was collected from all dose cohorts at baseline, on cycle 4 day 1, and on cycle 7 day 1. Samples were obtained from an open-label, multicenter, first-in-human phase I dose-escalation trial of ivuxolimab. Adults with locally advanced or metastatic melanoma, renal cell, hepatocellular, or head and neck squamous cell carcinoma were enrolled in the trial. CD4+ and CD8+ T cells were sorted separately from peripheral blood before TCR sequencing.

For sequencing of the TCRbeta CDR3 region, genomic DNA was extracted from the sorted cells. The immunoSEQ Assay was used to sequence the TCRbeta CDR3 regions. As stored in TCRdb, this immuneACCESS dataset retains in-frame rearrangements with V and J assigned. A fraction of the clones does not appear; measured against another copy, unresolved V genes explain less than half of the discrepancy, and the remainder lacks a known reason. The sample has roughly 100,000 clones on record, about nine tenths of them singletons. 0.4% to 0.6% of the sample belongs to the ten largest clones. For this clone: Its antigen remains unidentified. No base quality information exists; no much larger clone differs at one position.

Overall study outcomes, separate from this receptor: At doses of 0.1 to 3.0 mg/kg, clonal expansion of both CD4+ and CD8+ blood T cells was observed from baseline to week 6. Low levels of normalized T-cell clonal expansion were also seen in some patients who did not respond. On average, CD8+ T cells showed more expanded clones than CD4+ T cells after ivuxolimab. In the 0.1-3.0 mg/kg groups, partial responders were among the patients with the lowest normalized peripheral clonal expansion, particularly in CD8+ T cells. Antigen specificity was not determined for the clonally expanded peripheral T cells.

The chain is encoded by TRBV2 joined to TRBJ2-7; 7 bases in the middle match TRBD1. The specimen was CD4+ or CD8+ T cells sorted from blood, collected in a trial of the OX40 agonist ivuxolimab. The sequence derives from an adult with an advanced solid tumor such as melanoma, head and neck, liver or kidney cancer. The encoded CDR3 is CASSGGRNRGSYEQYF. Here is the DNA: TGTGCCAGCAGTGGGGGTCGGAACAGGGGTTCGTACGAGCAGTACTTC.